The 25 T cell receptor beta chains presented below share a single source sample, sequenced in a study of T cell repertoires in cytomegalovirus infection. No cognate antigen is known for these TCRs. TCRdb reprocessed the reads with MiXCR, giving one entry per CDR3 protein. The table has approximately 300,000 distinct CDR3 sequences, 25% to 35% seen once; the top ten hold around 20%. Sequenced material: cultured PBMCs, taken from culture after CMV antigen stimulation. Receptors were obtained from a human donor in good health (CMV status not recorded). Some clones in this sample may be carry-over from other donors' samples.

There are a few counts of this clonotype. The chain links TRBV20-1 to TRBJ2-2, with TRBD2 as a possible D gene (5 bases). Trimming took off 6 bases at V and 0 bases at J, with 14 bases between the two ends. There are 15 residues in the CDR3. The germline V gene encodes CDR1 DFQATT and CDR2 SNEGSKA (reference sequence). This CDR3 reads CSAPGSGANTGELFF. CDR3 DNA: TGCAGTGCCCCCGGCAGCGGAGCGAACACCGGGGAGCTGTTTTTT.

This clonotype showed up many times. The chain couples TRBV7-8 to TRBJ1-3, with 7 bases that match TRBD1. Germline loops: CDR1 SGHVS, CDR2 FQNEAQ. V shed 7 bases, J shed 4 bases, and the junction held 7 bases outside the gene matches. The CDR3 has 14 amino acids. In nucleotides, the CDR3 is TGTGCCAGCATCGACAGGGTGGGAGGAAACACCATATATTTT. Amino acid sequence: CASIDRVGGNTIYF.

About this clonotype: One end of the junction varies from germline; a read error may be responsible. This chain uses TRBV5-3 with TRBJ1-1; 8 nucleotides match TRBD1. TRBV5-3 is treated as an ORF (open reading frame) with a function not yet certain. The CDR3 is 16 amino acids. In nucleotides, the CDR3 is TGTGCCAGCAGCTTGGTTGTCGGGACAGGGAACACTGAAGCTTTCTTT. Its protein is CASSLVVGTGNTEAFF.

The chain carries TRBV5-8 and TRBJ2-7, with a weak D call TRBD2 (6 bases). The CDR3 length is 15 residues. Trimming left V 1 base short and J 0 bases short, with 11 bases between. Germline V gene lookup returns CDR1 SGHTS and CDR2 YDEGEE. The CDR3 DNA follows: TGTGCCAGCAGCTTGACGAGGGACTCCTCCTACGAGCAGTACTTC. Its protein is CASSLTRDSSYEQYF.

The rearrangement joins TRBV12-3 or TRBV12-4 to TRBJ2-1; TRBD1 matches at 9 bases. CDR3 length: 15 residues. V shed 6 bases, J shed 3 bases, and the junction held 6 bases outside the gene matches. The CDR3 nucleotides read TGTGCCAGCAGATACGGGACAGGGAACTACAATGAGCAGTTCTTC. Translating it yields CASRYGTGNYNEQFF.

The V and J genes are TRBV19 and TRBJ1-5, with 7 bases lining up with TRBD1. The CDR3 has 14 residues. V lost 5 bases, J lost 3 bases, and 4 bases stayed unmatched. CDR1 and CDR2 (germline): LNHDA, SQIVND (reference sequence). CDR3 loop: CASSVTGDNQPQHF. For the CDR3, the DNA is TGTGCCAGTAGTGTAACAGGGGACAATCAGCCCCAGCATTTT.

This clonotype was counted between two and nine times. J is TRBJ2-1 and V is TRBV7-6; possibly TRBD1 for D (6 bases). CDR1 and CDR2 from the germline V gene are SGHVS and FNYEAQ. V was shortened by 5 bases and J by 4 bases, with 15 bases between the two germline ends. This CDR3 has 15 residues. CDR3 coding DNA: TGTGCCAGCAGCCAGCGGTCCGACAGGTACAATGAGCAGTTCTTC. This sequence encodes CASSQRSDRYNEQFF.

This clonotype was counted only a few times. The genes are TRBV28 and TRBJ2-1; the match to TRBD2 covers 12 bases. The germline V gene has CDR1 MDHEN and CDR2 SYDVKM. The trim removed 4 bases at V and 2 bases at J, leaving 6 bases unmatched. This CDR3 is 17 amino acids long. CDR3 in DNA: TGTGCCAGCAGTTCTCTAGCGGGAGGGTCGCCCTACAATGAGCAGTTCTTC. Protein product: CASSSLAGGSPYNEQFF.

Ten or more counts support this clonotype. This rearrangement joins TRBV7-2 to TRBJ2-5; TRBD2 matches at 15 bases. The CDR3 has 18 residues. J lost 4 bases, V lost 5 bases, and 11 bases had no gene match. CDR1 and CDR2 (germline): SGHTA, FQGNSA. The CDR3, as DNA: TGTGCCAGCAGCAAAGGGACTAGCGGGAGGAGGCTGGGAGAGACCCAGTACTTC. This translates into CASSKGTSGRRLGETQYF.

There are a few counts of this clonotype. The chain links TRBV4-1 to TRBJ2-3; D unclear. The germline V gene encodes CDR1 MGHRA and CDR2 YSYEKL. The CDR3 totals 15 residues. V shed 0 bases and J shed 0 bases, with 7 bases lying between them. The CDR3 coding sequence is TGCGCCAGCAGCCAAGATTGGAGCAGCACAGATACGCAGTATTTT. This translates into CASSQDWSSTDTQYF.

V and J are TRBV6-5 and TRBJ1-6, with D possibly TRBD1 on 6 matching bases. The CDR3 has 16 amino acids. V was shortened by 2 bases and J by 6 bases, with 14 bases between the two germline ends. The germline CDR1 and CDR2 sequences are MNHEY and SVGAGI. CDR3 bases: TGTGCCAGCAGTTACCAGGACAGAACCTTTAATTCACCCCTCCACTTT. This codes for CASSYQDRTFNSPLHF.

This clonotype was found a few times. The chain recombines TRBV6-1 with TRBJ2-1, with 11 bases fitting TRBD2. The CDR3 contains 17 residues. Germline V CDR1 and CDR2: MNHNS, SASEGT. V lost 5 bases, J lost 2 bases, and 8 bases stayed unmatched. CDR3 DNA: TGTGCCAGCAGTTACGACACTAGCGGGGGAACCTACAATGAGCAGTTCTTC. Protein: CASSYDTSGGTYNEQFF.

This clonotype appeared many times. CDR3 DNA sequence: TGTGCCAGCAGTGAAGGGCGACGGCAGAATCAGCCCCAGCATTTT. Its protein is CASSEGRRQNQPQHF. J is TRBJ1-5 and V is TRBV6-1; D remains unclear. Germline V gene sequence: CDR1 MNHNS, CDR2 SASEGT. CDR3 length: 15 amino acids. The V end was cut by 1 base, the J end by 4 bases, with 11 bases between.

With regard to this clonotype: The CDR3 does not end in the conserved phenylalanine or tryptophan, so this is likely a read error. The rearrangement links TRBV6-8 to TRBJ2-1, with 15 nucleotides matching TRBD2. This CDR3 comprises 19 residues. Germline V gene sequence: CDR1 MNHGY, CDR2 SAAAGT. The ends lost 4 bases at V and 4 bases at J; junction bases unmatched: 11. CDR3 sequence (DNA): TGTGCCAGCAGTTCTTTTCCCGGGACTAGCGGGGGGAAATACAATGAGCAGTTCTTA. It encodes CASSSFPGTSGGKYNEQFL.

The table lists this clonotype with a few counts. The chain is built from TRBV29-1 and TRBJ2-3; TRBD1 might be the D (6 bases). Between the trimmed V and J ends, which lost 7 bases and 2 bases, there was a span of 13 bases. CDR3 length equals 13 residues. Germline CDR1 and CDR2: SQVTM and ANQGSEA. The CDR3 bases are TGCAGCGCTGACAGGCTTCCCACAGATACGCAGTATTTT. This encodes CSADRLPTDTQYF.

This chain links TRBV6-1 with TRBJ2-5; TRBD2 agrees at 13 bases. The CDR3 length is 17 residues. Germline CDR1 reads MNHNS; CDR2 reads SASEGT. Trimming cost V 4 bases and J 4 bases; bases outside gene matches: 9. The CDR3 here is CASSGGTSGMVRETQYF. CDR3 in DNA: TGTGCCAGCAGTGGGGGGACTAGCGGGATGGTCAGAGAGACCCAGTACTTC.

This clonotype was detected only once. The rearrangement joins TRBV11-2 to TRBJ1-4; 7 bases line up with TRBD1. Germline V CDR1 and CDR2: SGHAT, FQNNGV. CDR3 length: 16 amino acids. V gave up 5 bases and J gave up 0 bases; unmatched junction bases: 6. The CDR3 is CASSPWDSATNEKLFF. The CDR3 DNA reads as TGTGCCAGCAGCCCGTGGGACAGCGCAACTAATGAAAAACTGTTTTTT.

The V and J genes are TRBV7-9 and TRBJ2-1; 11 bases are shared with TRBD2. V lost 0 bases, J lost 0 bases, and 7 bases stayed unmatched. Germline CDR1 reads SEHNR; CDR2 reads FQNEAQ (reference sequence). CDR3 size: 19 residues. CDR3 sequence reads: CASSLAGTSGLSSYNEQFF. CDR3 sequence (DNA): TGTGCCAGCAGCTTAGCGGGGACTAGCGGTCTAAGCTCCTACAATGAGCAGTTCTTC. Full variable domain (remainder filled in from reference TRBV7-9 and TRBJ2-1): DTGVSQNPRHKITKRGQNVTFRCDPISEHNRLYWYRQTLGQGPEFLTYFQNEAQLEKSRLLSDRFSAERPKGSFSTLEIQRTEQGDSAMYLCASSLAGTSGLSSYNEQFFGPGTRLTVL.

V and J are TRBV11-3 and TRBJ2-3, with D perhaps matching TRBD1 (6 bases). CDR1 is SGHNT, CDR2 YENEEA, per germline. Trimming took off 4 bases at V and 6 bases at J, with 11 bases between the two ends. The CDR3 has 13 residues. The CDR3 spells CASSSGTTDTQYF. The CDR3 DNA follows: TGTGCCAGCAGCTCCGGGACAACCGATACGCAGTATTTT.

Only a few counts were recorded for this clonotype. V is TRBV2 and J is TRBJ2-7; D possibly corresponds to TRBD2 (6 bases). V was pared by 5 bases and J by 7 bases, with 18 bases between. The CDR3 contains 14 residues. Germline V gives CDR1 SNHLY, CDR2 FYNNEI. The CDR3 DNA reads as TGTGCCAGCAGTTACGGGACTTCCGTTGTGGAGCAGTACTTC. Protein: CASSYGTSVVEQYF.

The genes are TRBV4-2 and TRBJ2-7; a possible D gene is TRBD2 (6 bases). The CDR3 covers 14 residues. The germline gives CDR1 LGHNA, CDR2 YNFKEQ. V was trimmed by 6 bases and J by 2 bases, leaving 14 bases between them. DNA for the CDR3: TGTGCCAGCAGGGGGGGAAGGAAGACCTACGAGCAGTACTTC. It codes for CASRGGRKTYEQYF.

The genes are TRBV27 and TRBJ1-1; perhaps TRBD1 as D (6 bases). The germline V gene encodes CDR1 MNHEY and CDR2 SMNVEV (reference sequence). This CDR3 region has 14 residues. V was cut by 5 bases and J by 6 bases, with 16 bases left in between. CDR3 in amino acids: CASSIQGPGAEAFF. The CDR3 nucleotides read TGTGCCAGCAGTATCCAGGGGCCGGGCGCTGAAGCTTTCTTT.

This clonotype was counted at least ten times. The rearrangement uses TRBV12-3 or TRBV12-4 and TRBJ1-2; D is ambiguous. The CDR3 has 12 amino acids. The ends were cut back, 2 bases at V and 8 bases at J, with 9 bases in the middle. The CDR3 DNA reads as TGTGCCAGCAGTTTAACTGGGATCGGCTACACCTTC. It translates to CASSLTGIGYTF.

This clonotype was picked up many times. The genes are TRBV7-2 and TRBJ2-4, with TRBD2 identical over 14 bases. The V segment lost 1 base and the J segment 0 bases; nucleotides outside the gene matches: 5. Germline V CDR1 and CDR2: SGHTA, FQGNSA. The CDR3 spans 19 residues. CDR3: CASSLVGLAGERAKNIQYF. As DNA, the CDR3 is TGTGCCAGCAGCTTAGTGGGACTAGCGGGAGAGAGAGCCAAAAACATTCAGTACTTC.

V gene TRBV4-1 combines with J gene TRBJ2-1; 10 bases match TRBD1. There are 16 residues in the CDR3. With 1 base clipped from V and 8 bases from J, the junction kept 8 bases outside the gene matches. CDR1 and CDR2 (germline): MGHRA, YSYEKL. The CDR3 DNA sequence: TGCGCCAGCAGCCAAGGGGCCCGGGACAGGGGCGATGAGCAGTTCTTC. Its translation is CASSQGARDRGDEQFF.